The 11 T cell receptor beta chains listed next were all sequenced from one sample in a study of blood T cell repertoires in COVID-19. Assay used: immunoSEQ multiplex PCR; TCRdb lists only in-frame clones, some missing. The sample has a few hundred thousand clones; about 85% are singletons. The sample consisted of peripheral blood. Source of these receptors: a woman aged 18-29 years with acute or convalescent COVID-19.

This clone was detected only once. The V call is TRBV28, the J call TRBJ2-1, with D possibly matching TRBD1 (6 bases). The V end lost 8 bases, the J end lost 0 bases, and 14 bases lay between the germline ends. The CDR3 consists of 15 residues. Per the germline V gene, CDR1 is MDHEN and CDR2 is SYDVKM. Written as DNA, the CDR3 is TGTGCCAGCCACTTGAGGGGGAACTCCTACAATGAGCAGTTCTTC. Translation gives CASHLRGNSYNEQFF.

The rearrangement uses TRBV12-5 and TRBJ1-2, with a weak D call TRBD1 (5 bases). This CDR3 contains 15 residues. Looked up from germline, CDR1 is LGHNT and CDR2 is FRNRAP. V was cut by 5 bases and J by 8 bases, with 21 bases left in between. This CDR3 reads CASGPLEGRAQGYTF. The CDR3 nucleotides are TGTGCTAGTGGTCCCTTGGAGGGGCGCGCCCAGGGCTACACCTTC.

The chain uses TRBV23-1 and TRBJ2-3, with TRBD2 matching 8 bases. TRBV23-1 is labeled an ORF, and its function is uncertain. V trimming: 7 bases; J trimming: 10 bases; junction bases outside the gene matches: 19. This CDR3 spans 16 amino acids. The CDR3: CASNEAGGDAFIPQYF. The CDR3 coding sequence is TGCGCCAGCAACGAGGCGGGGGGCGACGCGTTTATACCGCAGTATTTT.

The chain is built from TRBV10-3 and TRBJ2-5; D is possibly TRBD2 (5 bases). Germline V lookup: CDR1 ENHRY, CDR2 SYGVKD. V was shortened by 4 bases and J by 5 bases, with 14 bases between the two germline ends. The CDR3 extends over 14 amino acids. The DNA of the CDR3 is TGTGCCATCAGTGCACAAGGAGGTCCTGAGACCCAGTACTTC. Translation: CAISAQGGPETQYF.

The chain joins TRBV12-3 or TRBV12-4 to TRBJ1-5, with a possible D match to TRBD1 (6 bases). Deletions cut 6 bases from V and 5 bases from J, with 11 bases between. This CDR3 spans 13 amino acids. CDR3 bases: TGTGCCAGCAGGCGCCGGACAGATCAGCCCCAGCATTTT. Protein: CASRRRTDQPQHF.

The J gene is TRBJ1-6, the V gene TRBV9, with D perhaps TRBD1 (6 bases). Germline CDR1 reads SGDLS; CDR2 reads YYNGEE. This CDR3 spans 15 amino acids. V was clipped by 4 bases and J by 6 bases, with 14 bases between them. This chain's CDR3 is CASSKTGTTNSPLHF. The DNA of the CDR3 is TGTGCCAGCAGCAAAACCGGGACAACTAATTCACCCCTCCACTTT.

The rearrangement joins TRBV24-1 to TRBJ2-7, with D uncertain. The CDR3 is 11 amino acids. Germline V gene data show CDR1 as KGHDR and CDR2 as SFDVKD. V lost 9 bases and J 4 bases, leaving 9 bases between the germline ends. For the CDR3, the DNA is TGTGCCACCGCCAACGGGTACGAGCAGTACTTC. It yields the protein CATANGYEQYF.

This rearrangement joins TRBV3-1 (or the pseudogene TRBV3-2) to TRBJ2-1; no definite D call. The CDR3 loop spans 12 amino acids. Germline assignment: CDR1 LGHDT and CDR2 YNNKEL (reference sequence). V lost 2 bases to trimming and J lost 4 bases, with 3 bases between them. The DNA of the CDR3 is TGTGCCAGCAGCCAACAGTACAATGAGCAGTTCTTC. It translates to CASSQQYNEQFF.

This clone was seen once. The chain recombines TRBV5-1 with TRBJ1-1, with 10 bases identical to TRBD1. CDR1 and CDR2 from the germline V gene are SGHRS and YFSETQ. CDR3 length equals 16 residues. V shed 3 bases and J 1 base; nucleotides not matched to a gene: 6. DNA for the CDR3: TGCGCCAGCAGCTCCGGGACAGGGGACCCGAACACTGAAGCTTTCTTT. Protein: CASSSGTGDPNTEAFF.

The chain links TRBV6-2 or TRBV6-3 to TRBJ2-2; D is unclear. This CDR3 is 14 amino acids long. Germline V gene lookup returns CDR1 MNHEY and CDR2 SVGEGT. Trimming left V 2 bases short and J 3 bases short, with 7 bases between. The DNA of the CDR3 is TGTGCCAGCAGTTACCACAGAGACACCGGGGAGCTGTTTTTT. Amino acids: CASSYHRDTGELFF.

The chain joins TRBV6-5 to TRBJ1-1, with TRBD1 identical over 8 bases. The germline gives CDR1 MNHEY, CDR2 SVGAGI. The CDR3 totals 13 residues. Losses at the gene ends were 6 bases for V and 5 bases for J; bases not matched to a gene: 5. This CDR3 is CASSRTGRTEAFF. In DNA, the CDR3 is TGTGCCAGCAGCCGGACAGGGAGGACTGAAGCTTTCTTT.